This T cell receptor beta chain was recovered during a study of CD8 T cells in ankylosing spondylitis. Germline loops: CDR1 DFQATT, CDR2 SNEGSKA (reference sequence). The length of the CDR3 is 17 residues. V shed 0 bases and J shed 3 bases, with 20 bases lying between them. MiXCR, applied by TCRdb to the 5' RACE reads, yields one record per CDR3 protein. The sample includes over 130,000 distinct CDR3 sequences, under 45% of them seen just once. The sequenced sample consisted of synovial fluid, either unsorted or a sorted T cell fraction (not recorded which). This TCR was recovered from a male donor with ankylosing spondylitis. The chain carries TRBV20-1 and TRBJ1-2; D might be TRBD1 (6 bases). The CDR3 coding sequence is TGCAGTGCTAGAGAATTAACCGGGACAACACTACACTATGGCTACACCTTC. Its protein product is CSARELTGTTLHYGYTF.